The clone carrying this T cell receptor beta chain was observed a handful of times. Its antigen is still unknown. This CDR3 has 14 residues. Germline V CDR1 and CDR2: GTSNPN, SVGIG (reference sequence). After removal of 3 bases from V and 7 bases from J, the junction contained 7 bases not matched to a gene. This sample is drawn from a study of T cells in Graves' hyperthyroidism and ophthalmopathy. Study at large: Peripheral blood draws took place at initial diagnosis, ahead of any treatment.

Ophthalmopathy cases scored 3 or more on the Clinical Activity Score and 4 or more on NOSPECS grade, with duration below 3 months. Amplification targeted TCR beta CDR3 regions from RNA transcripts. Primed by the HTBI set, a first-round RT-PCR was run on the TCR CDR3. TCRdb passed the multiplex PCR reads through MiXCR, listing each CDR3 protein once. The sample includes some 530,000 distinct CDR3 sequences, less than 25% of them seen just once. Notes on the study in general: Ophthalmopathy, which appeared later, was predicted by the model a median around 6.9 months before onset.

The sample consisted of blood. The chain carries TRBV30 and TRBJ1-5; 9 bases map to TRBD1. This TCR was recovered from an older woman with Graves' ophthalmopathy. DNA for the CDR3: TGTGCCTGGAGCGGACAGGGGTCCGGACAGCCCCAGCATTTT. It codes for CAWSGQGSGQPQHF.